The 13 T cell receptor beta chains given below trace back to one sample, sequenced in a study of blood T cell repertoires in COVID-19. Generated by immunoSEQ multiplex PCR, the TCRdb table keeps only in-frame clones and is missing some. Among around 230,000 clones, roughly 83% were seen once, and the ten largest hold around 2.6%. What was sequenced was peripheral blood. These receptors came from a woman aged 70 to 79 with active or convalescent COVID-19.

This chain joins TRBV11-3 and TRBJ1-2; D unclear. The CDR3 extends over 13 amino acids. Germline lookup yields CDR1 SGHNT and CDR2 YENEEA. Between the trimmed V and J ends, which lost 6 bases and 4 bases, there was a span of 12 bases. CDR3 in DNA: TGTGCCAGCAGGAAACAGCCCACCTATGGCTACACCTTC. This codes for CASRKQPTYGYTF.

V is TRBV10-2 and J is TRBJ1-2; D unclear. In germline, CDR1 is WSHSY, CDR2 SAAADI. With 3 bases removed from V and 8 bases from J, the gap between germline ends came to 13 bases. This CDR3 has 13 residues. CDR3 protein: CASSEWALNGYTF. CDR3 nucleotide sequence: TGCGCCAGCAGTGAATGGGCCTTGAACGGCTACACCTTC.

The gene calls are TRBV7-2 and TRBJ1-1; D remains unclear. The germline V gene encodes CDR1 SGHTA and CDR2 FQGNSA. V gave up 5 bases and J gave up 1 base, with 14 bases separating them. The length of the CDR3 is 15 residues. The CDR3 loop reads CASSPPLSGNTEAFF. The CDR3 DNA follows: TGTGCCAGCAGCCCCCCCCTGTCAGGGAACACTGAAGCTTTCTTT. The whole variable domain, remainder taken from reference TRBV7-2 and TRBJ1-1, is GAGVSQSPSNKVTEKGKDVELRCDPISGHTALYWYRQSLGQGLEFLIYFQGNSAPDKSGLPSDRFSAERTGGSVSTLTIQRTQQEDSAVYLCASSPPLSGNTEAFFGQGTRLTVV.

This clone was detected a few times. The chain couples TRBV29-1 to TRBJ1-1; 9 bases are a match to TRBD1. Per the germline V gene, CDR1 is SQVTM and CDR2 is ANQGSEA. The ends lost 6 bases at V and 9 bases at J; junction bases unmatched: 5. The CDR3 is 11 amino acids. The CDR3 loop is CSVGDRDKAFF. The DNA of the CDR3 is TGCAGCGTCGGGGACAGGGACAAAGCTTTCTTT.

The rearrangement links TRBV5-4 to TRBJ2-3, with 14 bases aligning to TRBD2. Germline CDR1 reads SGHNT; CDR2 reads YYREEE (reference sequence). The CDR3 spans 17 residues. J was trimmed by 3 bases and V by 4 bases; bases with no gene match: 7. CDR3 coding DNA: TGTGCCAGCAGCCTTGGGACTAGCGGGAGTGAAACAGATACGCAGTATTTT. Translated: CASSLGTSGSETDTQYF.

This clone was seen a handful of times. The chain is built from TRBV20-1 and TRBJ2-7; the match to TRBD1 covers 7 bases. This CDR3 has 12 amino acids. Losses at the gene ends were 3 bases for V and 4 bases for J; bases not matched to a gene: 3. Germline assignment: CDR1 DFQATT and CDR2 SNEGSKA (reference sequence). The CDR3 sequence: CSASRQGYEQYF. Written as DNA, the CDR3 is TGCAGTGCTAGTAGACAGGGTTACGAGCAGTACTTC.

A single count supports this clone. The chain carries TRBV5-1 and TRBJ2-5, with TRBD2 identical over 7 bases. The CDR3 is 14 residues long. Germline V lookup: CDR1 SGHRS, CDR2 YFSETQ. The junction had 3 bases not matched to a gene; V was cut back by 1 base and J by 3 bases. CDR3 coding DNA: TGCGCCAGCAGCTTGCTGCTAGCGGAAGAGACCCAGTACTTC. This encodes CASSLLLAEETQYF.

The CDR3 region has the DNA TGTGCCAGCAGTTCAGGACTAGCGGGAAAGTGGATAAGGGAGACCCAGTACTTC. The encoded protein is CASSSGLAGKWIRETQYF. This chain joins TRBV28 and TRBJ2-5; 12 bases agree with TRBD2. The CDR3 consists of 18 residues. CDR1 and CDR2 (germline): MDHEN, SYDVKM. Trimming removed 4 bases from V and 5 bases from J; junction bases left unmatched: 14.

The rearrangement links TRBV5-1 to TRBJ1-4; 7 bases are a match to TRBD1. The V gene's germline CDR1 is SGHRS and CDR2 YFSETQ. This CDR3 is 14 amino acids long. J gave up 7 bases and V 5 bases, and 8 bases lay outside the gene matches. CDR3 protein: CASSSGQQSEKLFF. The CDR3 DNA follows: TGCGCCAGCAGTTCGGGACAGCAGAGTGAAAAACTGTTTTTT.

V is TRBV5-1 and J is TRBJ2-5; TRBD2 is a possible D gene (6 bases). CDR3 length equals 13 residues. V lost 0 bases, J lost 7 bases, and 10 bases lay in between. Germline V gene data show CDR1 as SGHRS and CDR2 as YFSETQ. The CDR3 loop reads CASSLEGEATQYF. The CDR3 DNA follows: TGCGCCAGCAGCTTGGAAGGGGAGGCGACCCAGTACTTC.

The J gene is TRBJ1-1, the V gene TRBV5-4; no clear D. This CDR3 has 16 amino acids. Trimming cost V 0 bases and J 1 base, with 13 bases left between them. Germline V gene lookup returns CDR1 SGHNT and CDR2 YYREEE (reference sequence). CDR3 protein: CASSLGFRDPNTEAFF. DNA for the CDR3: TGTGCCAGCAGCTTGGGCTTTCGGGATCCGAACACTGAAGCTTTCTTT.

The chain employs TRBV2 and TRBJ1-5; D is perhaps TRBD1 (5 bases). Germline V gene sequence: CDR1 SNHLY, CDR2 FYNNEI. Trimming stripped 4 bases from V and 0 bases from J, with 10 bases between. The CDR3 consists of 15 residues. The CDR3, as DNA: TGTGCCAGCAGTGTGGGGCCTCATAGCAATCAGCCCCAGCATTTT. This sequence encodes CASSVGPHSNQPQHF.

The gene calls are TRBV6-2 or TRBV6-3 and TRBJ2-3; TRBD1 matches 12 bases. The CDR3 totals 19 residues. Germline V gene data show CDR1 as MNHEY and CDR2 as SVGEGT. V shed 6 bases, J shed 3 bases, and the junction held 16 bases outside the gene matches. CDR3 loop: CASSSSGDRGRSRTDTQYF. The CDR3 DNA reads TGTGCCAGCAGCTCCTCCGGGGACAGGGGGCGGTCAAGGACAGATACGCAGTATTTT.